Shown below are 27 T cell receptor beta chains from a single sample sequenced in a study of cytomegalovirus exposure and HLA in healthy donors. PCR amplification relied on 60 Vbeta primers (plus 13 Jbeta primers). TCRdb keeps only in-frame clones here, not all; method: immunoSEQ multiplex PCR. The repertoire holds approximately 200,000 clones, about 80% seen once, with 1.5% to 2% in the top ten. Sequencing used PBMCs. The receptors were gathered from a young man in good health and CMV-seronegative.

V and J are TRBV29-1 and TRBJ2-5, with 7 bases that match TRBD2. The CDR3 covers 13 residues. Trimming removed 7 bases from V and 5 bases from J; junction bases left unmatched: 10. Germline CDR1 and CDR2: SQVTM and ANQGSEA. CDR3 bases: TGCAGCGCCCACCTCTGGGGGGGGGAGACCCAGTACTTC. It codes for CSAHLWGGETQYF. Full variable domain (remainder filled in from reference TRBV29-1 and TRBJ2-5): SAVISQKPSRDICQRGTSLTIQCQVDSQVTMMFWYRQQPGQSLTLIATANQGSEATYESGFVIDKFPISRPNLTFSTLTVSNMSPEDSSIYLCSAHLWGGETQYFGPGTRLLVL.

This chain uses TRBV5-1 with TRBJ2-7; 8 nucleotides line up with TRBD2. The V gene's germline CDR1 is SGHRS and CDR2 YFSETQ. V lost 4 bases, J lost 3 bases, and 0 bases stayed unmatched. The CDR3 is made up of 12 amino acids. The CDR3 DNA reads TGCGCCAGCAGCGGGACTAGCTACGAGCAGTACTTC. Translation: CASSGTSYEQYF.

The chain uses TRBV28 and TRBJ2-1; 10 nucleotides agree with TRBD2. Looked up from germline, CDR1 is MDHEN and CDR2 is SYDVKM. The V gene end was trimmed by 5 bases and the J gene end by 6 bases; junction bases not matched to a gene: 4. The CDR3 totals 14 residues. This chain's CDR3 is CASSLAGASNEQFF. DNA of the CDR3: TGTGCCAGCAGTCTAGCGGGAGCTTCCAATGAGCAGTTCTTC.

J is TRBJ2-5 and V is TRBV5-1; 14 nucleotides match TRBD2. This CDR3 comprises 16 residues. CDR1 and CDR2 from the germline V gene are SGHRS and YFSETQ. Trimming took 0 bases from V and 6 from J; bases not matched to a gene: 4. CDR3 sequence (DNA): TGCGCCAGCAGCTTGGGACTAGCGGGAGGGATAAAGACCCAGTACTTC. This translates into CASSLGLAGGIKTQYF.

This rearrangement joins TRBV7-9 to TRBJ2-6, with 9 bases matching TRBD2. The germline V gene encodes CDR1 SEHNR and CDR2 FQNEAQ (reference sequence). V lost 1 base to trimming and J lost 4 bases; unmatched junction nucleotides: 11. The CDR3 consists of 19 residues. This CDR3 is CASSLGTLAGLAGANVLTF. As DNA, the CDR3 is TGTGCCAGCAGCTTAGGTACGCTAGCGGGATTGGCGGGGGCCAACGTCCTGACTTTC.

In nucleotides, the CDR3 is TGCGCCAGCAGCCAAATGGGACAGGGGGCCTTTAACACTGAAGCTTTCTTT. Translating gives CASSQMGQGAFNTEAFF. The gene calls are TRBV4-1 and TRBJ1-1; 12 bases match TRBD1. CDR1 and CDR2 (germline): MGHRA, YSYEKL. The ends lost 2 bases at V and 2 bases at J; junction bases unmatched: 6. The CDR3 is made up of 17 amino acids.

This clone was counted only a few times. This chain links TRBV5-5 with TRBJ2-7; tentatively, D is TRBD2 (6 bases). The CDR3 is 15 amino acids. Trimming shortened V by 0 bases and J by 1 base, and 11 bases separated the two germline ends. The germline gives CDR1 SGHKS, CDR2 YYEKEE (reference sequence). CDR3 in DNA: TGTGCCAGCAGCTTGGGTCGGCGGGGATCCTACGAGCAGTACTTC. Protein: CASSLGRRGSYEQYF.

The V and J genes are TRBV5-6 and TRBJ1-4; D unclear. CDR1 SGHDT and CDR2 YYEEEE come from the germline V gene. The V gene lost 2 bases and the J gene lost 8 bases, with 10 bases spanning the gap. The CDR3 is 13 residues long. In DNA form, the CDR3 reads TGTGCCAGCAGCTTCGGCGGAAGGGAAAAACTGTTTTTT. Translation: CASSFGGREKLFF.

This clone has only one observation. The chain uses TRBV16 and TRBJ2-5, with TRBD1 matching 7 bases. The germline V gene has CDR1 KGHSY and CDR2 FQNENV. V was clipped by 7 bases and J by 5 bases; unmatched bases: 7. The CDR3 runs 13 residues. The CDR3 sequence: CASNGQVRETQYF. The DNA of the CDR3 is TGTGCCAGCAACGGACAGGTCAGGGAGACCCAGTACTTC.

The chain uses TRBV11-3 and TRBJ2-5; 11 bases are a match to TRBD1. The germline gives CDR1 SGHNT, CDR2 YENEEA. The CDR3 extends over 15 amino acids. Losses at the gene ends were 5 bases for V and 5 bases for J; bases not matched to a gene: 7. This CDR3 reads CASSRRTGGYETQYF. The CDR3 coding sequence is TGTGCCAGCAGCCGGAGGACAGGGGGCTATGAGACCCAGTACTTC. The full variable domain, its missing parts supplied by reference TRBV11-3 and TRBJ2-5, is EAGVVQSPRYKIIEKKQPVAFWCNPISGHNTLYWYLQNLGQGPELLIRYENEEAVDDSQLPKDRFSAERLKGVDSTLKIQPAELGDSAVYLCASSRRTGGYETQYFGPGTRLLVL.

This clone came up a few times. The V and J genes are TRBV6-4 and TRBJ1-1; TRBD1 is a possible D gene (5 bases). Looked up from germline, CDR1 is MRHNA and CDR2 is SNTAGT. The CDR3 has 13 residues. Trimming removed 7 bases at V and 3 bases at J, with 12 bases between. CDR3 DNA: TGTGCCAGCAAGTCAGGGTTCGACACTGAAGCTTTCTTT. It encodes CASKSGFDTEAFF.

The J gene is TRBJ2-4, the V gene TRBV28; maybe TRBD2 (6 bases). CDR1 is MDHEN and CDR2 is SYDVKM in the germline V gene. The V and J ends lost 11 bases and 0 bases respectively, with 20 bases between them. The CDR3 spans 16 residues. CDR3 amino acids: CAGGLPREVAKNIQYF. CDR3 DNA: TGTGCCGGGGGGTTACCCAGAGAGGTAGCCAAAAACATTCAGTACTTC.

The chain combines TRBV29-1 with TRBJ2-7, with 11 bases fitting TRBD2. The CDR3 sequence is 14 residues long. Looked up from germline, CDR1 is SQVTM and CDR2 is ANQGSEA. Unmatched junction bases numbered 5, after V lost 5 bases and J lost 2 bases. The CDR3 loop reads CSVPGLAATYEQYF. The CDR3 coding sequence is TGCAGCGTTCCGGGACTAGCGGCTACCTACGAGCAGTACTTC.

V is TRBV28 and J is TRBJ2-1; D is unresolved. The germline V and J ends were trimmed by 4 bases and 1 base, with 8 bases remaining between them. Germline V lookup: CDR1 MDHEN, CDR2 SYDVKM. This CDR3 comprises 14 residues. The CDR3 bases are TGTGCCAGCAGTTCCAGAGGATCCTACAATGAGCAGTTCTTC. Its protein product is CASSSRGSYNEQFF. Supplemented by reference TRBV28 and TRBJ2-1, the full variable domain reads DVKVTQSSRYLVKRTGEKVFLECVQDMDHENMFWYRQDPGLGLRLIYFSYDVKMKEKGDIPEGYSVSREKKERFSLILESASTNQTSMYLCASSSRGSYNEQFFGPGTRLTVL.

The V call is TRBV7-9, the J call TRBJ2-3; 9 nucleotides agree with TRBD1. The junction had 15 bases not matched to a gene; V was cut back by 4 bases and J by 4 bases. The CDR3 is 18 amino acids. Germline CDR1 is SEHNR and CDR2 is FQNEAQ (reference sequence). CDR3 DNA: TGTGCCAGCAGCTCAGGCAAGACCGGGACAGGGCATCCAGATACGCAGTATTTT. As protein: CASSSGKTGTGHPDTQYF.

This clone was seen a handful of times. The V call is TRBV10-3, the J call TRBJ1-4, with TRBD1 matching over 7 bases. Germline CDR1 and CDR2: ENHRY and SYGVKD. CDR3 length: 13 amino acids. Trimming cost V 7 bases and J 4 bases; bases outside gene matches: 3. For the CDR3, the DNA is TGTGCCATCATGGGGACAGATAATGAAAAACTGTTTTTT. It is translated as CAIMGTDNEKLFF.

The V gene is TRBV6-5, the J gene TRBJ1-4, with 7 bases aligning to TRBD1. The CDR3 length is 14 residues. Germline CDR1 is MNHEY and CDR2 is SVGAGI. J lost 8 bases, V lost 5 bases, and 8 bases had no gene match. The CDR3 nucleotides are TGTGCCAGCAGTACCGGGACAGTGCGGGAAAAACTGTTTTTT. Protein product: CASSTGTVREKLFF.

Here the CDR3 reads CASSRSPGTRSETQYF. DNA for the CDR3: TGCGCCAGCAGCCGATCCCCCGGGACTAGGTCGGAGACCCAGTACTTC. This chain uses TRBV5-1 with TRBJ2-5; 8 nucleotides line up with TRBD2. The CDR3 has 16 residues. V shed 4 bases, J shed 5 bases, and the junction held 13 bases outside the gene matches. The V gene's germline CDR1 is SGHRS and CDR2 YFSETQ.

The gene calls are TRBV29-1 and TRBJ2-1; TRBD1 matches at 10 bases. V shed 4 bases, J shed 7 bases, and the junction held 7 bases outside the gene matches. Germline loops: CDR1 SQVTM, CDR2 ANQGSEA. The CDR3 consists of 14 residues. CDR3 bases: TGCAGCGTTGTTGGGGGACAGGGGATGAATGAGCAGTTCTTC. It yields the protein CSVVGGQGMNEQFF.

This chain links TRBV9 with TRBJ2-5, with 10 bases identical to TRBD2. Germline CDR1 is SGDLS and CDR2 is YYNGEE. The CDR3 length is 16 residues. J lost 5 bases, V lost 3 bases, and 10 bases had no gene match. The CDR3: CASSARTSGMWETQYF. CDR3 DNA sequence: TGTGCCAGCAGCGCCCGCACTAGCGGGATGTGGGAGACCCAGTACTTC.

Concerning this clone: Its ends do not fully match the called genes, so a read error is possible. V is TRBV7-7 and J is TRBJ2-3, with no clear D. There are 16 residues in the CDR3. CDR1 and CDR2 (germline): SSHAT, FNYEAQ (reference sequence). DNA of the CDR3: TGTGCTAGCAGCGCCCTCCTAAGCTCCAGCACAGATACGCAGTATTTT. It translates to CASSALLSSSTDTQYF.

The V gene is TRBV27, the J gene TRBJ2-7; D ambiguous. Germline V gene data show CDR1 as MNHEY and CDR2 as SMNVEV (reference sequence). V dropped 3 bases and J dropped 4 bases, with 10 bases sitting between them. The CDR3 totals 13 residues. The CDR3: CASSLRPPYEQYF. In nucleotides, the CDR3 is TGTGCCAGCAGTTTGAGGCCTCCGTACGAGCAGTACTTC.

This clone was seen just once. The V and J genes are TRBV5-5 and TRBJ2-3; no clear D gene. Trimming stripped 4 bases from V and 2 bases from J, with 5 bases between. The CDR3 is made up of 12 amino acids. Germline CDR1 is SGHKS and CDR2 is YYEKEE (reference sequence). This chain's CDR3 is CASSLYTDTQYF. The CDR3, as DNA: TGTGCCAGCAGCCTTTACACAGATACGCAGTATTTT. Together with reference TRBV5-5 and TRBJ2-3, the CDR3 gives the full variable domain: DAGVTQSPTHLIKTRGQQVTLRCSPISGHKSVSWYQQVLGQGPQFIFQYYEKEERGRGNFPDRFSARQFPNYSSELNVNALLLGDSALYLCASSLYTDTQYFGPGTRLTVL.

This clone was picked up a small number of times. In the same sample, other DNA sequences code for this CDR3. The rearrangement links TRBV27 to TRBJ2-7; 8 positions match TRBD1. Germline V CDR1 and CDR2: MNHEY, SMNVEV (reference sequence). The ends lost 2 bases at V and 2 bases at J; junction bases unmatched: 2. The CDR3 extends over 14 amino acids. The CDR3 DNA reads as TGTGCCAGCAGTTTAGGACAGGGCCCCTACGAGCAGTACTTC. Translating gives CASSLGQGPYEQYF.

This clone was counted between two and nine times. The chain recombines TRBV19 with TRBJ1-2; D unresolved. Germline CDR1 LNHDA, CDR2 SQIVND (reference sequence). CDR3 length: 17 residues. V was shortened by 3 bases and J by 0 bases, with 17 bases between the two germline ends. DNA for the CDR3: TGTGCCAGTAGTATCCTTCACGTAGCCCGTACTAACTATGGCTACACCTTC. This gives the protein CASSILHVARTNYGYTF.

This rearrangement joins TRBV2 to TRBJ2-2; D ambiguous. The V end lost 4 bases, the J end lost 3 bases, and 6 bases lay between the germline ends. The CDR3 length is 13 residues. CDR1 SNHLY and CDR2 FYNNEI come from the germline V gene. As DNA, the CDR3 is TGTGCCAGCAGTGGAGATCACACCGGGGAGCTGTTTTTT. It codes for CASSGDHTGELFF.

CDR3 protein: CASSTGGSGANVLTF. The CDR3 DNA reads as TGTGCCAGCAGTACAGGGGGTTCTGGGGCCAACGTCCTGACTTTC. This chain uses TRBV28 with TRBJ2-6, with TRBD1 matching 8 bases. V was pared by 5 bases and J by 1 base, with 1 base of the junction left unmatched. The CDR3 runs 15 residues. Germline CDR1 MDHEN, CDR2 SYDVKM.